This paragraph covers one T cell receptor (beta chain) sequence. What it binds is unknown. This CDR3 has 14 amino acids. Germline CDR1 SEHNR, CDR2 FQNEAQ (reference sequence). V dropped 5 bases and J dropped 5 bases, with 12 bases sitting between them. Unique molecular identifier tags were affixed to discrete cDNA molecules. TCRdb recomputed calls from the 5' RACE reads with MiXCR, one row per CDR3 protein. The data show 75,000 to 100,000 distinct CDR3 sequences, with under 15% seen just once and 4.5% to 7% held by the top ten. These data are taken from a study of early T cells in non-severe SARS-CoV-2 infection. General study findings and limits: Clonotype matching in VDJdb favored anti-spike CD8 responses and did not capture private and CD4 specificities.

The sequencing input was whole blood. The clonotype was recovered from an adult who was a healthcare worker with PCR-confirmed SARS-CoV-2 infection or an uninfected control (not recorded which). J is TRBJ2-2 and V is TRBV7-9; D is possibly TRBD1 or TRBD2 (5 bases each). The CDR3 DNA reads as TGTGCCAGCAGCCTACTAGACAGTACCGGGGAGCTGTTTTTT. It specifies CASSLLDSTGELFF.